This T cell receptor beta chain emerged from a study of early T cells in non-severe SARS-CoV-2 infection. Study-wide context: Sequencing used unsorted whole-blood bulk RNA, so chains lack pairing. Study-level findings and limits: Lookups in VDJdb leaned toward anti-spike CD8 responses and missed private and CD4 specificities.

The protocol attached unique molecular identifiers to individual cDNA molecules. TCRdb re-called the 5' RACE reads with MiXCR, one entry per CDR3 protein. Among approximately 89,000 distinct CDR3 sequences listed, around 15% were seen once. The sample holds many counts of this clonotype. The antigen remains unidentified. CDR3 length equals 12 residues. Trimming left V 2 bases short and J 7 bases short, with 6 bases between. From germline, CDR1 is KGHSH and CDR2 LQKENI. Sequencing was carried out using whole blood. This chain connects TRBV18 to TRBJ1-5; D may be TRBD1 (5 bases). The clonotype originates from an adult who was a healthcare worker with PCR-confirmed SARS-CoV-2 infection or an uninfected control (not recorded which). DNA for the CDR3: TGTGCCAGCTCACCAGGGGACCAGCCCCAGCATTTT. This sequence encodes CASSPGDQPQHF.